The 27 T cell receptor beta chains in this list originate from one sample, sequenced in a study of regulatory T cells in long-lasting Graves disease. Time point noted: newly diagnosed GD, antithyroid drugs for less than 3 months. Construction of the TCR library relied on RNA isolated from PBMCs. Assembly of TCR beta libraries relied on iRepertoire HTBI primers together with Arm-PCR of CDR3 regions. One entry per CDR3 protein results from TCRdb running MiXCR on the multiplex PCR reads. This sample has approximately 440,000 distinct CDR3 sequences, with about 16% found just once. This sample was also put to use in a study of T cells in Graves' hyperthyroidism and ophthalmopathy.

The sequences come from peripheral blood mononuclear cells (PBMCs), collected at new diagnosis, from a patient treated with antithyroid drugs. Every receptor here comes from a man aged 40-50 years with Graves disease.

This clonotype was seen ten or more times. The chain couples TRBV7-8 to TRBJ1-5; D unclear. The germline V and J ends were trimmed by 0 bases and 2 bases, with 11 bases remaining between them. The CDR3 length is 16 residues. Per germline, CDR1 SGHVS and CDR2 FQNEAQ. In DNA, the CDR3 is TGTGCCAGCAGCTTAGCTGACGGTTCTGGCAATCAGCCCCAGCATTTT. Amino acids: CASSLADGSGNQPQHF.

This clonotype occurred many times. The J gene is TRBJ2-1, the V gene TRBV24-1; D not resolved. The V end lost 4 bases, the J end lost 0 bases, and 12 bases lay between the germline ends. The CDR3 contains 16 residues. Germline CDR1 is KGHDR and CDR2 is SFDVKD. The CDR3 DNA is TGTGCCACCAGTGACCCTCAGGAAAGCTCCTACAATGAGCAGTTCTTC. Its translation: CATSDPQESSYNEQFF.

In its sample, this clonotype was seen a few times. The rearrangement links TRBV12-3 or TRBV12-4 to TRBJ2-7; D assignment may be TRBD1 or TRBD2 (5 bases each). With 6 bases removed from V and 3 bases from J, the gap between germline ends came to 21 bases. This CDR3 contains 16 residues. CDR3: CASSLRSYGGIYEQYF. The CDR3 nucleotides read TGTGCCAGCAGCCTAAGATCGTATGGGGGTATCTACGAGCAGTACTTC.

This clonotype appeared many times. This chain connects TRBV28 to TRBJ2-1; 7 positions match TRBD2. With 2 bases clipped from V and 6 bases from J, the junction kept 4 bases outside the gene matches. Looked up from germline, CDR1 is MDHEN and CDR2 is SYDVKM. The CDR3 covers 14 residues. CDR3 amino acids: CASSLGGGSNEQFF. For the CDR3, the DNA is TGTGCCAGCAGTTTAGGGGGGGGGAGCAATGAGCAGTTCTTC.

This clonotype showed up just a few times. The CDR3: CASRSLAGDPYNEQFF. The CDR3 region has the DNA TGTGCCAGCAGATCCCTAGCGGGAGACCCCTACAATGAGCAGTTCTTC. V and J are TRBV6-1 and TRBJ2-1, with TRBD2 matching 10 bases. In germline, CDR1 is MNHNS, CDR2 SASEGT. The CDR3 loop spans 16 amino acids. V trimming: 6 bases; J trimming: 2 bases; junction bases outside the gene matches: 7.

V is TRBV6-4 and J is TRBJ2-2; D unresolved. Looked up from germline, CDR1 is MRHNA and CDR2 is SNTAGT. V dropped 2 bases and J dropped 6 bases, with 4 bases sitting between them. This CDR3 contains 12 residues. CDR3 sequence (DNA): TGTGCCAGCAGTGACCCCGCCGGGGAGCTGTTTTTT. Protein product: CASSDPAGELFF.

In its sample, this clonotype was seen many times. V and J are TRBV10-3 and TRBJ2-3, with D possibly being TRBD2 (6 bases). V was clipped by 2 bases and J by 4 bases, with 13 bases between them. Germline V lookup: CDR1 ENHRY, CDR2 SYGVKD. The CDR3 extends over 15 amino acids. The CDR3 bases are TGTGCCATCAGTGAGCTGGGCCCTAGCGCAGATACGCAGTATTTT. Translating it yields CAISELGPSADTQYF.

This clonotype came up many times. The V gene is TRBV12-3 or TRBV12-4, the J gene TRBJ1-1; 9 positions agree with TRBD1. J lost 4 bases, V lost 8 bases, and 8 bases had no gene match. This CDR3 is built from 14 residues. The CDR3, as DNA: TGTGCCAGCGGATACACAGGGGGCCGCACTGAAGCTTTCTTT. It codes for CASGYTGGRTEAFF.

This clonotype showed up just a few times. CDR3 sequence (DNA): TGTGCCAGCAGCCCTGGGGGCAGGGGCTCGTCTGGAAACACCATATATTTT. Translated, it gives CASSPGGRGSSGNTIYF. The rearrangement uses TRBV9 and TRBJ1-3, with D possibly being TRBD1 (6 bases). V lost 4 bases and J lost 1, with 18 bases in between. Per germline, CDR1 SGDLS and CDR2 YYNGEE. The CDR3 consists of 17 residues.

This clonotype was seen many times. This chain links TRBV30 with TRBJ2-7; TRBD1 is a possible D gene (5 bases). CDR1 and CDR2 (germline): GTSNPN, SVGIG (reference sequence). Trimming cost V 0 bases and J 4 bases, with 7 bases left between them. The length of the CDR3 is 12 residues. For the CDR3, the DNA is TGTGCCTGGAGTGTGCAGGGATACGAGCAGTACTTC. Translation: CAWSVQGYEQYF.

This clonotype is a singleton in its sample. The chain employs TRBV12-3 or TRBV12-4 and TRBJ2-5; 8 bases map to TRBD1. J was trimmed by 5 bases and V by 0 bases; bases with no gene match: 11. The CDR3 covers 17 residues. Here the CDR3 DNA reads TGTGCCAGCAGTTTAGCCCTCCTGACAGGGGCAGGGGAGACCCAGTACTTC. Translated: CASSLALLTGAGETQYF.

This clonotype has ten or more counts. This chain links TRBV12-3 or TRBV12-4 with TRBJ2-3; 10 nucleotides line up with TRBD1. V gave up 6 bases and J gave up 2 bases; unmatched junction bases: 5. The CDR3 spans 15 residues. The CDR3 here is CASRLGQGTTDTQYF. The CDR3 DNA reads TGTGCCAGCAGGTTGGGACAGGGGACCACAGATACGCAGTATTTT.

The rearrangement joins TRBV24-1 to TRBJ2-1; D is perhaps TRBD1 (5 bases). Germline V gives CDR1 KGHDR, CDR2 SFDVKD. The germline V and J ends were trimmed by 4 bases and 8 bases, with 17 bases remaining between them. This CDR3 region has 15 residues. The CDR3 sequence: CATSDHDSSWDEQFF. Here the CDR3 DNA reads TGTGCCACCAGTGACCATGACAGTAGTTGGGATGAGCAGTTCTTC.

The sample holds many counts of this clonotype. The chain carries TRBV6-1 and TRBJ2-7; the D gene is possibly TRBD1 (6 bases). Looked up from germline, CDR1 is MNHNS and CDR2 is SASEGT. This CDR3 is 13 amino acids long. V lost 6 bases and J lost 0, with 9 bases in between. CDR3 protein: CASSGQSSYEQYF. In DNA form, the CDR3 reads TGTGCCAGCAGCGGACAGTCCTCCTACGAGCAGTACTTC.

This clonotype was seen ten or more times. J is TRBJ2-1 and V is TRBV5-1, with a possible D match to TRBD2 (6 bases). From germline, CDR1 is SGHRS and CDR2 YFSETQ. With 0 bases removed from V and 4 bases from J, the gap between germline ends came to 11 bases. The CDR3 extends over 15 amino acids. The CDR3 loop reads CASSLGLGFYNEQFF. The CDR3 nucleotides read TGCGCCAGCAGCTTGGGACTAGGGTTTTACAATGAGCAGTTCTTC.

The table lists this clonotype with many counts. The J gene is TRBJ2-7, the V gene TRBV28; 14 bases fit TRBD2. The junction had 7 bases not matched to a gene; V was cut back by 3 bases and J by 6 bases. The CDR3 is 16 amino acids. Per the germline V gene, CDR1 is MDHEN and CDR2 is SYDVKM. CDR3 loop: CASSFQGLAGEGEQYF. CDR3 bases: TGTGCCAGCAGTTTTCAGGGACTAGCGGGAGAAGGCGAGCAGTACTTC. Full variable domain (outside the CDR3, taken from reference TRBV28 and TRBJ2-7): DVKVTQSSRYLVKRTGEKVFLECVQDMDHENMFWYRQDPGLGLRLIYFSYDVKMKEKGDIPEGYSVSREKKERFSLILESASTNQTSMYLCASSFQGLAGEGEQYFGPGTRLTVT.

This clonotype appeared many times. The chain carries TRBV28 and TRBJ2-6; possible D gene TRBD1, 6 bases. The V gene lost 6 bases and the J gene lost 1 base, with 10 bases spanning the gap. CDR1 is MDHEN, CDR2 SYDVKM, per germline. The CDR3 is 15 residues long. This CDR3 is CASSQTGSGANVLTF. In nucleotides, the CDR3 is TGTGCCAGCAGCCAAACAGGGTCTGGGGCCAACGTCCTGACTTTC.

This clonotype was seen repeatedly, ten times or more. CDR3 residues: CASFPSGVPYNEQFF. The CDR3 DNA reads as TGTGCCAGTTTCCCATCGGGAGTCCCCTACAATGAGCAGTTCTTC. The rearrangement joins TRBV2 to TRBJ2-1, with D possibly being TRBD2 (6 bases). Germline CDR1 SNHLY, CDR2 FYNNEI. This CDR3 spans 15 amino acids. The ends were cut back, 9 bases at V and 2 bases at J, with 17 bases in the middle.

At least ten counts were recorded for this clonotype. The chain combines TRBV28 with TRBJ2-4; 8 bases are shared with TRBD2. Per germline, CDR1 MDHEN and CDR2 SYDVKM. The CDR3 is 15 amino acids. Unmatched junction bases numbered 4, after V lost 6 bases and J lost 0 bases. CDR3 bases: TGTGCCAGCAGCGGGGGACTAGTAGCCAAAAACATTCAGTACTTC. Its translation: CASSGGLVAKNIQYF.

Written as DNA, the CDR3 is TGTGCCAGCAGGAGTTCCCTGGGCACCGGGGAGCTGTTTTTT. Protein product: CASRSSLGTGELFF. This rearrangement joins TRBV3-1 to TRBJ2-2; no reliable D call. Trimming left V 6 bases short and J 4 bases short, with 12 bases between. The germline V gene encodes CDR1 LGHDT and CDR2 YNNKEL (reference sequence). The CDR3 loop spans 14 amino acids.

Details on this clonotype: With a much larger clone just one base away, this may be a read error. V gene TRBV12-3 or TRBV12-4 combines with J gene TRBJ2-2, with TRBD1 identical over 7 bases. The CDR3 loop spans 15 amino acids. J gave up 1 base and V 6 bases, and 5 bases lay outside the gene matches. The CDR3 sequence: CASRPGQWNTGELFF. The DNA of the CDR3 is TGTGCCAGCAGACCGGGACAGTGGAACACCGGGGAGCTGTTTTTT.

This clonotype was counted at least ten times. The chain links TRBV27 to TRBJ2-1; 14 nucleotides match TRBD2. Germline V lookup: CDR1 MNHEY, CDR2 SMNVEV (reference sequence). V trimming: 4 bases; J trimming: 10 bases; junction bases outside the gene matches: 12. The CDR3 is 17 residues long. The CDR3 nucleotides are TGTGCCAGCAGTTCAATCGCCGGGACTAGCGGGAGAAAGGAGCAGTTCTTC. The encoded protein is CASSSIAGTSGRKEQFF.

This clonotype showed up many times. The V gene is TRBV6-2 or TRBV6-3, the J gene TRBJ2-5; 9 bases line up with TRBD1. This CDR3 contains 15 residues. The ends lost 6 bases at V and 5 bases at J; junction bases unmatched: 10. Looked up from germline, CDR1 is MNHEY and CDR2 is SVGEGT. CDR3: CASRGTGTGRETQYF. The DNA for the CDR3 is TGTGCCAGCAGAGGCACTGGGACAGGGAGGGAGACCCAGTACTTC.

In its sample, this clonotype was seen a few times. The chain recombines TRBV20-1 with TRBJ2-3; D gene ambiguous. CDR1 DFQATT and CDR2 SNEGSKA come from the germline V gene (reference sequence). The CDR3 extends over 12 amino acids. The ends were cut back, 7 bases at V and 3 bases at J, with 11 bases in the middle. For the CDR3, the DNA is TGCAGTGTCCGAAGAGAAACAGATACGCAGTATTTT. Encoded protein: CSVRRETDTQYF.

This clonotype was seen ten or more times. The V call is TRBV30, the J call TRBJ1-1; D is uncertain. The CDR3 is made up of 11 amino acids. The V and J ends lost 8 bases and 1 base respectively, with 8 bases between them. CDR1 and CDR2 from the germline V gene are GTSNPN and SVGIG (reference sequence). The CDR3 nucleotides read TGTGCCGGAAGGAAGAACACTGAAGCTTTCTTT. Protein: CAGRKNTEAFF.

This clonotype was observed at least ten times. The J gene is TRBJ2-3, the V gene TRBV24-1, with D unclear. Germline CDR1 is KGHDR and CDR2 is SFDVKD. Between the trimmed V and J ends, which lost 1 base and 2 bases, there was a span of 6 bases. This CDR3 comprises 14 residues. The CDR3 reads CATSDFRPTDTQYF. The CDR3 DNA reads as TGTGCCACCAGTGATTTTCGGCCCACAGATACGCAGTATTTT.

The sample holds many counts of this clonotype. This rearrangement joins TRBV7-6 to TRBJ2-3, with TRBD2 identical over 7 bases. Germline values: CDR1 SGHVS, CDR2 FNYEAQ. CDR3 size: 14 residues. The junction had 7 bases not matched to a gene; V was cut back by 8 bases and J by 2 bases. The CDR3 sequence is CASGLGSNTDTQYF. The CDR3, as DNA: TGTGCCAGCGGACTAGGATCCAACACAGATACGCAGTATTTT.